This entry features one TCR beta chain sequence. The antigen is not known. Expressed TCRB transcripts were sequenced, since all the RNA that had been isolated was reverse transcribed. TCRdb's copy holds only in-frame clones and misses some; the assay was immunoSEQ multiplex PCR. The sample carries 40,000 to 55,000 clones, roughly 48% recorded once. The sample is drawn from a study of beta chain features in type 1 diabetes. General study points: TCRB CDR3 length was moderately but significantly reduced in all four CD4+ subsets of Type 1 diabetes patients.

Germline V lookup: CDR1 SGHDN, CDR2 FVKESK. CDR3 size: 17 residues. Trimming took 1 base from V and 2 from J, leaving 18 bases between them. Sequencing input: stem cell memory CD4+ T cells from blood. This clonotype was obtained from a man aged 25 to 40 with type 1 diabetes. This chain links TRBV14 with TRBJ2-7, with no clear D. DNA of the CDR3: TGTGCCAGCAGCCAAGGGCTTTGGAGCGTCCAAACCTACGAGCAGTACTTC. Encoded protein: CASSQGLWSVQTYEQYF.